This T cell receptor (beta chain) was recorded in a study of tumor-infiltrating lymphocytes in primary liver carcinoma (dated by TCRdb to between 2016 and 2019). For the wider study: Of the five patients, three men and two women aged 30 to 69 years, four had hepatocellular carcinoma and one had combined HCC and intrahepatic cholangiocarcinoma. The tumors of the five patients were staged as T1-T3 N0M0, with maximum diameters ranging from about 4 to 11 cm. Roughly 3.5 to 8 million productive TCRbeta reads were obtained per sample, and no significant difference in read depth was found between tissue types. The study combined TCRbeta repertoire sequencing, expression microarrays and whole-exome sequencing across five regions of each liver tumor, with adjacent normal tissue and blood. A total of around 35 specimens from 5 patients, comprising approximately 25 tumor regions, 5 adjacent noncancerous liver tissues and 5 peripheral blood samples, were covered by TCRbeta repertoire sequencing. Technical replicate repertoires showed high reproducibility, with mean shared-clone rates around 0.9 and correlation coefficients above 0.95.

Total RNA and DNA were co-extracted without cell sorting from 20-30 mg of bulk tissue using the AllPrep DNA/RNA mini kit. About five patients with histopathologically diagnosed primary liver carcinoma underwent surgical resection in China between November 2015 and 2016. Patients had chronic HBV infection and were treatment-naive at sampling. Fresh tumor and adjacent tissue pieces were bisected, with one half stored in RNAlater at -80 degrees C and the other half sent for histology. As concerns this clonotype: Its specific antigen is unknown. The junction departs from germline at one end; a sequencing error may be responsible.

Study-wide findings and limitations: With just a handful of patients in the study, the authors point out that the findings should be validated in a larger study. Only the TCR beta chain was sequenced, so true repertoire diversity is likely underestimated because unpaired alpha chains were not captured. Repertoire overlap was found to be higher between tumor regions (mean roughly 36%) than between tumor-adjacent (around 17%) or tumor-blood (around 14%) pairs, consistent with antigen-driven expansion. Comparison of CD4+ and CD8+ T cell repertoires was precluded by the use of bulk unsorted samples. A significantly larger repertoire fraction was made up by the top 250 clones in tumors than in blood (p = 0.039).

Taken from the germline V gene, the CDR1 and CDR2 loops are MNHNS and SASEGT. Including the terminal cysteine and phenylalanine, the CDR3 comprises 17 residues. CDR3 DNA is the only sequence kept; it has 51 bases, read in frame from the first base. A constant-region primer and ProtoScript II reverse transcriptase were used to reverse-transcribe TCRbeta-specific cDNA from roughly 480 ng total RNA. Construction of the TCRbeta libraries relied on three nested rounds of multiplex PCR, following a slightly modified ARM-PCR procedure. Each of the first two PCR rounds ran for approximately 10 cycles using multiplex TRBV1-TRBV30 forward primers together with a Cbeta reverse primer. Sample barcodes and Illumina adapters were added in a final 25-cycle PCR using Deep VentR polymerase. Before sequencing, amplicons between 200 and 500 bp were purified from gel using a QIAquick gel extraction kit. TCRbeta amplicons were sequenced on an Illumina HiSeq 2500 with 250-bp paired-end reads. The study's processing was this. Trimmomatic v0.33 was used to quality-trim the reads, and FLASH v1.2.11 was used to merge paired reads so that full CDR3 sequences could be recovered. MiGEC v1.2.1b assigned V, D and J germline segments to the rearranged TCRbeta sequences. Clonotype statistics and Shannon-Wiener diversity indices were computed with VDJtools v1.0.0. Except for diversity analysis, only the 250 most abundant clonotypes of each sample were used in subsequent analyses to reduce sampling bias. TCRdb reran the public reads through fastp at Q25 and MiXCR, keeping productive beta chains. All rows with the same CDR3 protein become a single entry with the most common DNA and genes. The V and J calls come from TCRdb's annotation, not from the publication. For this sample the table gives about 96,000 distinct CDR3 sequences, of which around 68% were detected only once. The top ten clonotypes cover about 27% of the sample.

The chain employs TRBV6-1 and TRBJ2-1; 12 nucleotides in the junction match TRBD2. The specimen sequenced was tumor-adjacent normal liver tissue. The receptor was derived from a man aged 40-50 years with primary liver carcinoma and hepatitis B virus infection. The nucleotides are TGTATCAGCAGTGACGCGCTAGCGGGAGGGCCGGTGGATGAACAGTTCTTC. This translates into CISSDALAGGPVDEQFF.